This TCR beta chain was found in a study of T cell repertoires in cytomegalovirus infection. Study summary: A matching HLA type, together with CMV infection, was signaled by public TCR beta signatures.

This clonotype was counted at least ten times. Its antigen is not identified. The CDR3 has 13 residues. The germline V gene encodes CDR1 WSHSY and CDR2 SAAADI. V was trimmed by 9 bases and J by 7 bases, leaving 18 bases between them. TCRdb used MiXCR to reprocess the reads, holding one entry per CDR3 protein. The sample records about 240,000 distinct CDR3 sequences, 9% to 15% being singletons. Study-wide results and caveats: What dominated the ex vivo response were HLA-C-restricted CMV-specific TCR beta clonotypes. Cumulative public TCR beta family frequency identified CMV carriers with the relevant HLA.

The source is a human donor in good health (CMV status not recorded). Some clones in this sample may be carry-over from other donors' samples. Sequencing used PBMCs. V usage is TRBV10-2 and J usage is TRBJ2-5; TRBD2 might be the D (6 bases). As DNA, the CDR3 is TGCGCCAGTACCGGGACTCCCCGTACGACCCAGTACTTC. It yields the protein CASTGTPRTTQYF.